This T cell receptor (beta chain) was recorded in a study of blood T cell repertoires in COVID-19. Turning to the study itself: Donors in the United States, Italy and Spain gave samples during acute or convalescent COVID-19. The cDNA or gDNA used as material had been derived from T cells, B-cell-depleted T cells, or PBMCs.

Germline CDR1 reads MGHRA; CDR2 reads YSYEKL. The CDR3 is 16 amino acids. V lost 3 bases and J 0 bases, leaving 11 bases between the germline ends. Source study methods: Quantification of nucleated cells was approximated via reference gene primer amplification. Measured with immunoSEQ multiplex PCR; TCRdb has only the in-frame clones, and not every one. Clone size and V and J calls were adopted from that table, with D and trimming inferred from the DNA. In the table there are 150,000 or so clones, about 83% of which are singletons. Source material: peripheral blood. This clonotype originated in a human donor in a cohort sampled during active COVID-19. V and J are TRBV4-1 and TRBJ1-4, with D possibly TRBD1 on 5 matching bases. CDR3 DNA: TGCGCCAGCAGCCACCTAGGGGCGTCAACTAATGAAAAACTGTTTTTT. Its translation is CASSHLGASTNEKLFF.